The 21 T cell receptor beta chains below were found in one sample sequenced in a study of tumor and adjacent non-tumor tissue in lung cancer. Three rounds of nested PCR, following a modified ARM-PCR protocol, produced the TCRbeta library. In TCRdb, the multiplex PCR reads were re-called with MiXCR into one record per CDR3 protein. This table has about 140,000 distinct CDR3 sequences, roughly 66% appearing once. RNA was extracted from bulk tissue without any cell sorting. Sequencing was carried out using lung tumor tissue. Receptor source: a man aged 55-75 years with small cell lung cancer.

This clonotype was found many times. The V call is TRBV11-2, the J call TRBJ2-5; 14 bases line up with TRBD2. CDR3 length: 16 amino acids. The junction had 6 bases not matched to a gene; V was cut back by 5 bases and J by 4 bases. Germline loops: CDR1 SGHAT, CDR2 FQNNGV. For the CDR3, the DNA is TGTGCCAGCAGCCCAGGACTAGCGGGAGGCCGAGAGACCCAGTACTTC. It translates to CASSPGLAGGRETQYF. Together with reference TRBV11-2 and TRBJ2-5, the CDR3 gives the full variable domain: EAGVAQSPRYKIIEKRQSVAFWCNPISGHATLYWYQQILGQGPKLLIQFQNNGVVDDSQLPKDRFSAERLKGVDSTLKIQPAKLEDSAVYLCASSPGLAGGRETQYFGPGTRLLVL.

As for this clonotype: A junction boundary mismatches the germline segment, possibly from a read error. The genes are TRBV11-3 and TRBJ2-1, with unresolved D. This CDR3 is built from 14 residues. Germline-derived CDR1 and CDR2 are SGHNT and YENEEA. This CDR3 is CASSFSRNCNGQFF. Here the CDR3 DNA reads TGTGCCAGCAGCTTTAGCCGAAATTGCAATGGGCAGTTCTTC.

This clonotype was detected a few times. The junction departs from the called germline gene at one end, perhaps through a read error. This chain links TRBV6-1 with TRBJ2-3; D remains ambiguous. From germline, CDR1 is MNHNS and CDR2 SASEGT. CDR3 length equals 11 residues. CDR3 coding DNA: TGTGCCGGCAGTGTAGGAGATACGCAGTATTTT. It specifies CAGSVGDTQYF.

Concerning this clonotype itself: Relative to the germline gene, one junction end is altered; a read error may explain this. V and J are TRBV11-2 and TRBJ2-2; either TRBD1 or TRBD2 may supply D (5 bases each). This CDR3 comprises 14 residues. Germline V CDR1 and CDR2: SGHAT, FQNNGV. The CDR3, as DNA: TGTGACAGCAGCCGGGACCTAGTGGAGAGGGATCTGTTTTTT. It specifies CDSSRDLVERDLFF.

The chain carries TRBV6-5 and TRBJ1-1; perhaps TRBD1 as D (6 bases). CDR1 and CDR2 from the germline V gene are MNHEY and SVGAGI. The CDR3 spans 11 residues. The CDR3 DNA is TGTGCTGGCAGCCCAGGGGTTGAAGCTTTCTTT. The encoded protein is CAGSPGVEAFF.

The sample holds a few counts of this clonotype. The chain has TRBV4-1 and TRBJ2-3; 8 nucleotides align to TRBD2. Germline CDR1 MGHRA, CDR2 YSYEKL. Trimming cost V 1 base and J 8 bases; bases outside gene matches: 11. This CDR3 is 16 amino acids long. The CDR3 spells CASSQGAAGVLRTQYF. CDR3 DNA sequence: TGCGCCAGCAGCCAAGGGGCAGCGGGAGTATTGCGTACGCAGTATTTT.

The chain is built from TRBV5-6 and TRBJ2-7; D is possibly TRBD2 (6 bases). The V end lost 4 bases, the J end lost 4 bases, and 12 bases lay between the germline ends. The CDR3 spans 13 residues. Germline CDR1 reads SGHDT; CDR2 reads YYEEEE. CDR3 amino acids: CASSVGAGYEQYF. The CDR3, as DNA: TGTGCCAGCAGCGTGGGAGCGGGTTACGAGCAGTACTTC.

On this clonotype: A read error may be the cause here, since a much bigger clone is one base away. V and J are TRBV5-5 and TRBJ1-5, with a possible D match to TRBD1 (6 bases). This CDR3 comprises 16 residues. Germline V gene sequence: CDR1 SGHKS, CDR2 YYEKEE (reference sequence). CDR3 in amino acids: CASSPHPLGGNRPQHF. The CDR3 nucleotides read TGTGCCAGCAGCCCTCACCCATTGGGGGGCAATCGGCCCCAGCATTTT.

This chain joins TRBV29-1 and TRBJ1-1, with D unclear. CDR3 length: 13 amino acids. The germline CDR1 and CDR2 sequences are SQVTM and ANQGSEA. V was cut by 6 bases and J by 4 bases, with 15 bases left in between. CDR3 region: CSVEGRIGTEAFF. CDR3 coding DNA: TGCAGCGTGGAGGGTCGGATTGGCACTGAAGCTTTCTTT.

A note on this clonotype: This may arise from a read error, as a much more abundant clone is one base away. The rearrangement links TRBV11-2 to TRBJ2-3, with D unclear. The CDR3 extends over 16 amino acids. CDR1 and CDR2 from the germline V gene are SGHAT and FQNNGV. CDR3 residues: CTSSPVAGGSTDTQYF. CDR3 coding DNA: TGTACCAGCAGCCCAGTGGCCGGCGGTAGCACAGATACGCAGTATTTT.

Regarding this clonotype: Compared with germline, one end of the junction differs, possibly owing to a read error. The CDR3 spells CASSTPDIYPGEMFF. CDR3 sequence (DNA): TGTGCCAGCAGCACACCGGACATATACCCCGGGGAGATGTTTTTT. The V and J genes are TRBV11-2 and TRBJ2-2, with D perhaps TRBD1 or TRBD2 (5 bases each). CDR1 SGHAT and CDR2 FQNNGV come from the germline V gene. The CDR3 consists of 15 residues. Drawing the rest from reference TRBV11-2 and TRBJ2-2, the complete variable domain is EAGVAQSPRYKIIEKRQSVAFWCNPISGHATLYWYQQILGQGPKLLIQFQNNGVVDDSQLPKDRFSAERLKGVDSTLKIQPAKLEDSAVYLCASSTPDIYPGEMFFGEGSRLTVL.

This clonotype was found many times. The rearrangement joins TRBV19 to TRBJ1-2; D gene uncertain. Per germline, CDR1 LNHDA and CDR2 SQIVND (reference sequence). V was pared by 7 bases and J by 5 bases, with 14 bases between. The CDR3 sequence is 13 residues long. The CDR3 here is CASTLGPPYGYTF. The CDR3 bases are TGTGCCAGTACGTTAGGTCCTCCATATGGCTACACCTTC.

The CDR3, as DNA: TGCAGTGCTAGTAGGGCAGGGGGTCAGCCCCAGCATTTT. It is translated as CSASRAGGQPQHF. The chain couples TRBV20-1 to TRBJ1-5, with 7 bases matching TRBD1. Germline loops: CDR1 DFQATT, CDR2 SNEGSKA (reference sequence). The CDR3 is made up of 13 amino acids. V lost 3 bases, J lost 6 bases, and 5 bases stayed unmatched.

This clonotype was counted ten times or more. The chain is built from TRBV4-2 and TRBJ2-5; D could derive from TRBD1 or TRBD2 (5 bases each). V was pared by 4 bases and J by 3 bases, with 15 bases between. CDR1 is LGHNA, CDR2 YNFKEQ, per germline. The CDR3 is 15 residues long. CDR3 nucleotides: TGTGCCAGCAGCCCGGGACGTTCGATCGAAGAGACCCAGTACTTC. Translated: CASSPGRSIEETQYF.

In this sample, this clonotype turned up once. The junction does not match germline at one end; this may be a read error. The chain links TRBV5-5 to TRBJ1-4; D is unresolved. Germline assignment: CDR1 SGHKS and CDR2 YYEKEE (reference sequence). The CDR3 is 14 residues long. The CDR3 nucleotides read TGTGCCTGCAGCTTGGGAGGGAGAGGTGAAAAACTGTTTTTT. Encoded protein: CACSLGGRGEKLFF.

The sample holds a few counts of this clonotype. The CDR3 spells CASRPTSGYSYEQYF. For the CDR3, the DNA is TGTGCCAGCAGACCCACTAGCGGATACTCCTACGAGCAGTACTTC. This sequence joins TRBV6-2 or TRBV6-3 and TRBJ2-7, with 8 bases matching TRBD2. Losses at the gene ends were 6 bases for V and 0 bases for J; bases not matched to a gene: 7. The CDR3 is made up of 15 amino acids. Germline CDR1 MNHEY, CDR2 SVGEGT.

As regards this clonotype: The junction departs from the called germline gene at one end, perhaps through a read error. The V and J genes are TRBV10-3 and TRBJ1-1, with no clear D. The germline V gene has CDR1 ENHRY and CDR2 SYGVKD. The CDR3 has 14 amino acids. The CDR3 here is CAISEWSLNTKAFF. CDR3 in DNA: TGTGCCATCAGTGAGTGGTCTTTGAACACTAAAGCTTTCTTC.

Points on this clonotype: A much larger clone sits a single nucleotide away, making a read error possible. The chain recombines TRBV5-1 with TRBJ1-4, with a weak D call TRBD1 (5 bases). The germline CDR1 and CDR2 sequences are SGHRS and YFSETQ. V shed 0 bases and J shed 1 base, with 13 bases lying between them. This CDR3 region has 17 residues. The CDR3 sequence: CASSLGFLGVTNEKLFF. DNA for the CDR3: TGCGCCAGCAGCTTGGGATTTTTGGGGGTAACTAATGAAAAACTGTTTTTT.

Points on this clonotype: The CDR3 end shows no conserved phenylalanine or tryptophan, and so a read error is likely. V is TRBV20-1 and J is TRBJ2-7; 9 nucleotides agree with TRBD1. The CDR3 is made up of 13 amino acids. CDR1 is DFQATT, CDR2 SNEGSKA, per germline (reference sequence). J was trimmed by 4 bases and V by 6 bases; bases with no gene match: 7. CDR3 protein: CSASRDRVYEQYL. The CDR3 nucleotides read TGCAGTGCCAGCCGGGACAGGGTATACGAGCAGTACCTC.

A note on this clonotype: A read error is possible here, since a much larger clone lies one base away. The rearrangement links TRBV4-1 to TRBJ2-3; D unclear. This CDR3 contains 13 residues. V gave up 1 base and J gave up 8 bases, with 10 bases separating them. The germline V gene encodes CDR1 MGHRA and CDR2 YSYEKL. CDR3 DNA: TGCGCCAGCAGCCAAGGAGAATGGCGTACGCAGTATTTT. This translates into CASSQGEWRTQYF.

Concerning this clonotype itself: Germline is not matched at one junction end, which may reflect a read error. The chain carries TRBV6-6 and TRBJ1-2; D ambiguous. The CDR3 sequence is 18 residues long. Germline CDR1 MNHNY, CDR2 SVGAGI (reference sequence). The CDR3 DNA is TGTGCCAGGATCGACGACGATAACAGAGACCTAAATAACTATGGCTACACTTTC. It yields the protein CARIDDDNRDLNNYGYTF.